This is a list of T cell receptor beta chains from one sample in a study of blood T cell repertoires in COVID-19. TCRdb's table, derived via immunoSEQ multiplex PCR, lists solely in-frame clones and lacks some. The sample shows 12,000 to 15,000 clones, approximately 89% of them seen only once. Sequencing used peripheral blood. Receptors were obtained from a human donor in a cohort sampled during active COVID-19. CDR3s include the opening cysteine and the closing phenylalanine or tryptophan. D genes are given only for firm matches. Clone size is shown for a subset of rows, as once, few, many or a class of expanded clone.

TRBJ2-3 | 14 | . | TRBV9 | . | TGTGCCAGCAGCGTAAACGGGAACACAGATACGCAGTATTTT | CASSVNGNTDTQYF
TRBJ2-1 | 15 | . | TRBV11-3 | . | TGTGCCAGCAGGAAGACAGGACCTTTTTACAATGAGCAGTTCTTC | CASRKTGPFYNEQFF
TRBJ1-2 | 15 | . | TRBV3-1/TRBV3-2 | . | TGTGCCAGCAGCCAGTACAGGGAAGCTAACTATGGCTACACCTTC | CASSQYREANYGYTF
TRBJ2-2 | 14 | . | TRBV5-1 | once | TGCGCCAGCAGCTCAACACAGAACACCGGGGAGCTGTTTTTT | CASSSTQNTGELFF
TRBJ2-5 | 16 | TRBD2 | TRBV7-2 | once | TGTGCCAGCAGCAGAGGCAAGCGGGAGGGCCTAGGGACCCAGTACTTC | CASSRGKREGLGTQYF
TRBJ1-1 | 12 | . | TRBV29-1 | . | TGCAGCGTCGTACATCGGGACACTGAAGCTTTCTTT | CSVVHRDTEAFF
TRBJ2-7 | 16 | . | TRBV6-5 | . | TGTGCCAGCAGTTACTCCGGACAGACCAGAGCGAGTGAGCAGTACTTC | CASSYSGQTRASEQYF
TRBJ1-6 | 14 | . | TRBV19 | . | TGTGCCAGTAGTATGCAGGGGCACGCTTCACCCCTCCACTTT | CASSMQGHASPLHF
TRBJ2-3 | 18 | TRBD2 | TRBV10-3 | . | TGTGCCATCAGTGATCGACTAGCGGGAGGGCCAAGGGCAGATACGCAGTATTTT | CAISDRLAGGPRADTQYF
TRBJ2-4 | 19 | TRBD2 | TRBV18 | . | TGTGCCAGCTCAGCTTTCTTGGACTCGGGAGGAGGTGCCAAAAACATTCAGTACTTC | CASSAFLDSGGGAKNIQYF
TRBJ2-3 | 14 | TRBD2 | TRBV7-8 | . | TGTGCCAGCAGCATCACTAGCGGCACAGATACGCAGTATTTT | CASSITSGTDTQYF
TRBJ1-3 | 16 | TRBD1 | TRBV18 | . | TGTGCCAGCTCACCACTACAGGGGGACTCTGGAAACACCATATATTTT | CASSPLQGDSGNTIYF
TRBJ2-3 | 18 | TRBD2 | TRBV28 | . | TGTGCCAGCAGTTTCCCCTCGCAACTAGCGGGAGGCACAGATACGCAGTATTTT | CASSFPSQLAGGTDTQYF
TRBJ2-1 | 14 | TRBD2 | TRBV6-5 | . | TGTGCCGTCATAGCGGGAGGCACCTACAATGAGCAGTTCTTC | CAVIAGGTYNEQFF
TRBJ2-4 | 19 | . | TRBV3-1/TRBV3-2 | . | TGTGCCAGCAGCATCCTCCCCCCCGGGACTGGAGGGACCAAAAACATTCAGTACTTC | CASSILPPGTGGTKNIQYF
TRBJ1-2 | 13 | TRBD1 | TRBV29-1 | . | TGCAGCGTTGACGTTCAGGGGGCGGGTGGCTACACCTTC | CSVDVQGAGGYTF
TRBJ1-4 | 12 | . | TRBV5-1 | . | TGCGCCAGCAGCTTACAGGGTGAAAAACTGTTTTTT | CASSLQGEKLFF
TRBJ1-1 | 14 | . | TRBV28 | . | TGTGCCAGCAGTTTGGTGGGGGCTAGGACTGAAGCTTTCTTT | CASSLVGARTEAFF
TRBJ2-3 | 13 | . | TRBV4-1 | . | TGCGCCAGCAGCCGGGGAGCTGCAGATACGCAGTATTTT | CASSRGAADTQYF
TRBJ1-2 | 13 | TRBD1 | TRBV18 | once | TGTGCCAGCTCATCCGGACAGGGCCATGGCTACACCTTC | CASSSGQGHGYTF
TRBJ2-2 | 18 | . | TRBV19 | . | TGTGCCAGTAAACCGCGGTTTGCCGTGACAGAACTTACCGGGGAGCTGTTTTTT | CASKPRFAVTELTGELFF
TRBJ1-2 | 14 | TRBD1 | TRBV6-4 | . | TGTGCCAGCAATGACAGGGGGATGAATTATGGCTACACCTTC | CASNDRGMNYGYTF
TRBJ1-5 | 16 | TRBD1 | TRBV7-9 | . | TGTGCCAGCAGCTTAGCGGGAGGGACAGGGAATCAGCCCCAGCATTTT | CASSLAGGTGNQPQHF